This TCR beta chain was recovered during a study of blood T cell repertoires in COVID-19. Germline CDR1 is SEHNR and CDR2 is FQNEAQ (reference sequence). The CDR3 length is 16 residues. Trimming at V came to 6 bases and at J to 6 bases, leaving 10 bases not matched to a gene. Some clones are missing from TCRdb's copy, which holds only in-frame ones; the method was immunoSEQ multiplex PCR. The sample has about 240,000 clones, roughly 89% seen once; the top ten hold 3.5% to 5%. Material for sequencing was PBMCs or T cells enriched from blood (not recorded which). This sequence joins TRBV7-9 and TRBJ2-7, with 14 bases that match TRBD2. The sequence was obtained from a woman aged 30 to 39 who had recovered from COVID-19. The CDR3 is CASSRTSGRISPEQYF. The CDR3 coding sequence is TGTGCCAGCAGTAGGACTAGCGGGAGGATCAGCCCCGAGCAGTACTTC. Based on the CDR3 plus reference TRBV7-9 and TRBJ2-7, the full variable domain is DTGVSQNPRHKITKRGQNVTFRCDPISEHNRLYWYRQTLGQGPEFLTYFQNEAQLEKSRLLSDRFSAERPKGSFSTLEIQRTEQGDSAMYLCASSRTSGRISPEQYFGPGTRLTVT.